These 5 T cell receptor beta chains were sequenced from one sample in a study of human T cells and chemical hapten exposure. In TCRdb, the RACE reads were re-called with MiXCR into one record per CDR3 protein. The repertoire consists of roughly 43,000 distinct CDR3 sequences, with about 3.7% occurring once and the leading ten covering 4.5% to 6.5%. This sample's time point: healthy volunteer bleed at 6 weeks. The template was total RNA from unfractionated whole blood. The specimen sequenced was whole blood. These TCRs come from a human donor in good health. Some clones in this sample may be carry-over from other donors' samples.

Details on this clonotype: A much larger clonotype is one base distant, so this may be a read error. This sequence joins TRBV5-1 and TRBJ1-1; D is undetermined. Trimming shortened V by 3 bases and J by 1 base, and 10 bases separated the two germline ends. Germline lookup yields CDR1 SGHRS and CDR2 YFSETQ. The CDR3 extends over 14 amino acids. The CDR3 coding sequence is TGCGCCAGCAGCTCGTTATACTCGAACACTGAAGCTTTCTTT. Translation gives CASSSLYSNTEAFF.

In its sample, this clonotype was seen many times. The rearrangement links TRBV30 to TRBJ2-2; D is ambiguous. Germline assignment: CDR1 GTSNPN and CDR2 SVGIG (reference sequence). There are 12 residues in the CDR3. Trimming cost V 2 bases and J 5 bases, with 6 bases left between them. The CDR3 coding sequence is TGTGCCTGGAGTCGAGGAACCGGGGAGCTGTTTTTT. Residues: CAWSRGTGELFF.

In its sample, this clonotype was seen many times. The rearrangement links TRBV24-1 to TRBJ2-7; D possibly matches TRBD1 or TRBD2 (5 bases each). Germline loops: CDR1 KGHDR, CDR2 SFDVKD. V gave up 3 bases and J gave up 0 bases, with 8 bases separating them. CDR3 length equals 14 residues. In DNA, the CDR3 is TGTGCCACCAGTGATCCCGGGACCTCCTACGAGCAGTACTTC. Translating gives CATSDPGTSYEQYF.

This chain uses TRBV20-1 with TRBJ2-7, with unresolved D. CDR1 DFQATT and CDR2 SNEGSKA come from the germline V gene (reference sequence). This CDR3 comprises 14 residues. Trimming took 3 bases from V and 4 from J, leaving 16 bases between them. The CDR3 spells CSASPQVWAYEQYF. The CDR3 DNA reads TGCAGTGCTAGTCCTCAAGTGTGGGCTTACGAGCAGTACTTC.

This clonotype has a count of ten or more. V is TRBV9 and J is TRBJ2-4, with 16 positions matching TRBD2. CDR3 length: 17 residues. CDR1 is SGDLS and CDR2 is YYNGEE in the germline V gene. Losses at the gene ends were 3 bases for V and 6 bases for J; bases not matched to a gene: 6. CDR3 residues: CASSGGTSGRVGNIQYF. The DNA for the CDR3 is TGTGCCAGCAGCGGTGGGACTAGCGGGAGGGTGGGAAACATTCAGTACTTC.